The 8 T cell receptor beta chains given below trace back to one sample, sequenced in a study of control samples from healthy donors and cancer patients (TCRdb year 2020). The library was generated by the immunoSEQ multiplex PCR assay. TCRdb provides this immuneACCESS table in a form limited to in-frame rearrangements. Some clones are lacking; in checked studies, under half of them reflect an unresolved V gene, and why the rest are absent is not known. The sample table includes some 190,000 clones. The top ten hold 2% to 2.5% of the sample. The sequenced sample consisted of blood. The receptors stem from a young woman in good health.

The chain uses TRBV7-8 and TRBJ1-4; maybe TRBD1 (5 bases). The CDR3 consists of 15 residues. Trimming removed 7 bases from V and 2 bases from J, with 14 bases in between. Germline V gene data show CDR1 as SGHVS and CDR2 as FQNEAQ. The CDR3 DNA reads as TGTGCCAGCACCCAAGTCAGGGCCACTAATGAAAAACTGTTTTTT. Translating gives CASTQVRATNEKLFF.

This chain links TRBV10-3 with TRBJ1-2; TRBD1 aligns across 8 bases. From germline, CDR1 is ENHRY and CDR2 SYGVKD. The CDR3 covers 12 residues. V dropped 10 bases and J dropped 7; count of bases not matched to a gene: 8. The CDR3 protein is CATSDRVPGYTF. The CDR3 DNA sequence: TGTGCCACCTCGGACAGGGTCCCTGGCTACACCTTC.

The V call is TRBV5-5, the J call TRBJ1-3, with D uncertain. Germline-derived CDR1 and CDR2 are SGHKS and YYEKEE (reference sequence). CDR3 length equals 13 residues. The ends were cut back, 1 base at V and 2 bases at J, with 4 bases in the middle. DNA for the CDR3: TGTGCCAGCAGCTTGCTTACTGGAAACACCATATATTTT. This translates into CASSLLTGNTIYF.

The rearrangement joins TRBV27 to TRBJ1-5; tentative D call: TRBD1 (5 bases). This CDR3 has 13 amino acids. Trimming removed 3 bases from V and 5 bases from J, with 8 bases in between. The germline V gene encodes CDR1 MNHEY and CDR2 SMNVEV (reference sequence). CDR3 region: CASSFLGDQPQHF. As DNA, the CDR3 is TGTGCCAGCAGTTTCCTAGGGGATCAGCCCCAGCATTTT.

This rearrangement joins TRBV6-6 to TRBJ1-3, with D possibly being TRBD1 (5 bases). V shed 5 bases and J shed 4 bases, with 15 bases lying between them. The V gene's germline CDR1 is MNHNY and CDR2 SVGAGI (reference sequence). The CDR3 extends over 15 amino acids. The CDR3 protein is CASSPDGRGGNTIYF. DNA of the CDR3: TGTGCCAGCAGTCCCGACGGAAGGGGAGGAAACACCATATATTTT.

The chain is built from TRBV4-1 and TRBJ2-7; 8 bases map to TRBD1. The CDR3 consists of 11 residues. With 3 bases clipped from V and 11 bases from J, the junction kept 3 bases outside the gene matches. The V gene's germline CDR1 is MGHRA and CDR2 YSYEKL. The CDR3 nucleotides read TGCGCCAGCAGCCACGGGACAGGAAAGTACTTC. Translating gives CASSHGTGKYF.

The chain joins TRBV7-9 to TRBJ2-3; TRBD2 matches 11 bases. V was clipped by 6 bases and J by 5 bases; unmatched bases: 10. The germline gives CDR1 SEHNR, CDR2 FQNEAQ (reference sequence). The CDR3 extends over 16 amino acids. In DNA form, the CDR3 reads TGTGCCAGCAGTCCCTGGCTAGCGGGGGGTGGAGATACGCAGTATTTT. Its protein product is CASSPWLAGGGDTQYF.

The chain uses TRBV9 and TRBJ2-3; the D call may be TRBD1 or TRBD2 (6 bases each). The CDR3 has 15 residues. The ends were cut back, 3 bases at V and 4 bases at J, with 15 bases in the middle. The germline CDR1 and CDR2 sequences are SGDLS and YYNGEE. DNA for the CDR3: TGTGCCAGCAGCGGTGTTGTGGGGGGCCCAGATACGCAGTATTTT. It translates to CASSGVVGGPDTQYF.